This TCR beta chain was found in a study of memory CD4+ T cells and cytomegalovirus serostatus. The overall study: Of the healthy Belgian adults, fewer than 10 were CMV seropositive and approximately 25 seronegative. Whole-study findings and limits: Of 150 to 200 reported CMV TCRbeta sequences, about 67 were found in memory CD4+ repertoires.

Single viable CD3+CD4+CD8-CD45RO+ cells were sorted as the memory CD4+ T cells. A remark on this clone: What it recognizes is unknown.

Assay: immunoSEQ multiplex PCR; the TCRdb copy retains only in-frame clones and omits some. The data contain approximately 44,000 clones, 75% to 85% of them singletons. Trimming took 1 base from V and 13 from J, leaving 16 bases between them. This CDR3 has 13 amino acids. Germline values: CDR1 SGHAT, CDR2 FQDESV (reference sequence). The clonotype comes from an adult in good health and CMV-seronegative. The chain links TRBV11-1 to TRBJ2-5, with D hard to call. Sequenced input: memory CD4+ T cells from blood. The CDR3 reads CASSLETADKGYF. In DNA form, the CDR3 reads TGTGCCAGCAGCTTAGAAACCGCGGATAAGGGGTACTTC.